A selection of T cell receptor beta chains follows, all from one sample in a study of CD4 and CD8 cells across lung adenocarcinoma regions. TCRdb itself ran the PCR reads through MiXCR, one entry per CDR3 protein. The table lists more than 2,000 distinct CDR3 sequences, around 53% of them singletons. Sample: CD4+ T cells from the center of a lung tumor. Receptors were obtained from a female donor with lung adenocarcinoma. The CD4 and CD8 labels of this study may be unreliable. Each CDR3 is given with its conserved first and last residue. Fields, in order: V gene, clone size, J gene, D gene, CDR3 protein, CDR3 DNA. D genes are given only for firm matches. A clone size is listed for some rows: how often the clone was seen (once, few, many), or a class if it is expanded.

>TRBV11-2|-|TRBJ2-5|TRBD2
CASSPVAGVSYNEQYF
TGTGCCAGCAGCCCGGTAGCGGGAGTCTCCTACAATGAGCAGTACTTC
>TRBV6-1|-|TRBJ2-5|TRBD2
CASSEVLAGGGWETQYF
TGTGCCAGCAGTGAAGTTCTAGCGGGAGGTGGGTGGGAGACCCAGTACTTC
>TRBV10-2|-|TRBJ2-3|-
CASSEVGGGAGRPETQYF
TGCGCCAGCAGTGAGGTGGGTGGGGGGGCGGGTCGCCCAGAGACCCAGTATTTT
>TRBV7-2|-|TRBJ2-1|-
CASSLEGGGVNEQFF
TGTGCCAGCAGCTTAGAGGGGGGAGGGGTGAATGAGCAGTTCTTC
>TRBV9|-|TRBJ2-1|-
CASSVATSSGEQFF
TGTGCCAGCAGCGTAGCTACTAGCTCGGGTGAGCAGTTCTTC
>TRBV27|few|TRBJ2-7|-
CASYEQYF
TGTGCCAGCTACGAGCAGTACTTC
>TRBV10-1|-|TRBJ2-5|-
CGAGVGGRDQKTQYF
TGCGGCGCGGGGGTTGGGGGGCGTGACCAAAAGACCCAGTACTTC
>TRBV10-1|-|TRBJ2-3|-
CASRESGGGGKETQYF
TGCGCCAGCAGGGAATCTGGGGGCGGTGGCAAAGAGACCCAGTATTTT
>TRBV7-8|-|TRBJ2-3|-
CASSGLSATDMQYF
TGTGCCAGCTCCGGGCTGTCAGCCACAGATATGCAGTATTTT
>TRBV6-1|-|TRBJ1-6|-
CASSAGPYNSPLHF
TGTGCCAGCAGCGCCGGGCCGTATAATTCACCCCTCCACTTT
>TRBV6-1|-|TRBJ1-4|-
CASSLGGGNEKLFF
TGTGCCAGCAGCCTAGGGGGTGGTAATGAAAAACTGTTTTTT
>TRBV11-3|-|TRBJ2-5|TRBD2
CASSLVSGGTQYF
TGTGCCAGCAGCTTAGTTTCGGGGGGGACCCAGTACTTC
>TRBV10-1|-|TRBJ2-3|-
CAGGVGGRGPETQYF
TGCGCCGGCGGGGTCGGGGGCAGGGGCCCAGAGACGCAGTACTTT
>TRBV6-1|large|TRBJ2-1|TRBD1
CASSVTGVNEQFF
TGTGCCAGCAGTGTTACAGGGGTCAATGAGCAGTTCTTC